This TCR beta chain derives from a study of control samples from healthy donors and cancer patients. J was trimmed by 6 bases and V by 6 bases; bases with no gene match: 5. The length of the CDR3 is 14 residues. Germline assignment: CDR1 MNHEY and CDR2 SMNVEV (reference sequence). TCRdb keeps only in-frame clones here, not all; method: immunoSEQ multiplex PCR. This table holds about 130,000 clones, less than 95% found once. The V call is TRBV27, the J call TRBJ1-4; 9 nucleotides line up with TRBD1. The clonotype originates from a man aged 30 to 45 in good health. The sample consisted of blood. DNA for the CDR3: TGTGCCAGCAGCAGCGGGACAGGGTATGAAAAACTGTTTTTT. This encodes CASSSGTGYEKLFF.